This T cell receptor beta chain appears in the sequencing data of a study of read filtering for tumor transcriptome and immune sequencing. Molecular barcoded adaptors covering alpha/delta and beta/gamma chains were used on 400 to 450 ng RNA. TCRdb re-derived calls from the reads in MiXCR, one entry per CDR3 protein. The sample consists of more than 20,000 distinct CDR3 sequences, around a fifth of them appearing once. The CDR3 has 13 amino acids. Germline loops: CDR1 MNHEY, CDR2 SVGAGI. V was pared by 6 bases and J by 8 bases, with 16 bases between. This chain uses TRBV6-5 with TRBJ1-2; the D gene is possibly TRBD1 (6 bases). The TCR originated in a donor aged 40 or older with multiple myeloma. The sequenced material came from a population of CD138-negative cells sorted from bone marrow. The CDR3 loop reads CASSRNRAWGYTF. The CDR3 DNA reads as TGTGCCAGCAGCCGAAACAGGGCTTGGGGCTACACCTTC.